This entry lists 3 T cell receptor beta chains sequenced from one sample in a study of T cell responses to AZD1222 COVID-19 vaccine. Measured with immunoSEQ multiplex PCR; TCRdb has only the in-frame clones, and not every one. The data contain around 79,000 clones, 87% of them singletons. Sequenced material: peripheral blood, taken on day 0 of AZD1222 vaccination. The receptors derive from an adult in good health.

The V and J genes are TRBV5-1 and TRBJ2-1; 9 bases align to TRBD2. Germline V CDR1 and CDR2: SGHRS, YFSETQ. V dropped 0 bases and J dropped 1; count of bases not matched to a gene: 2. The CDR3 contains 16 residues. The CDR3 DNA reads as TGCGCCAGCAGCTTGGCTGCGGGAGGGTCCTACAATGAGCAGTTCTTC. Its protein product is CASSLAAGGSYNEQFF.

The chain is built from TRBV18 and TRBJ2-4, with D perhaps TRBD1 or TRBD2 (5 bases each). Germline V gene sequence: CDR1 KGHSH, CDR2 LQKENI. V was trimmed by 4 bases and J by 4 bases, leaving 11 bases between them. The CDR3 sequence is 14 residues long. CDR3 DNA: TGTGCCAGCTCACGAGGGACCGAAAAAAACATTCAGTACTTC. It encodes CASSRGTEKNIQYF.

The rearrangement joins TRBV4-3 to TRBJ1-1; perhaps TRBD1 as D (5 bases). Per germline, CDR1 LGHNA and CDR2 YSLEER. The ends were cut back, 3 bases at V and 4 bases at J, with 12 bases in the middle. The length of the CDR3 is 14 residues. This CDR3 reads CASSQAGRLTEAFF. DNA for the CDR3: TGCGCCAGCAGCCAGGCAGGGAGGCTCACTGAAGCTTTCTTT.